The clone carrying this TCR beta chain was seen repeatedly, ten times or more. For repertoire sequencing, the TCR beta CDR3 regions were amplified from RNA transcripts. HTBI-primed RT-PCR formed the first round, and a multiplex PCR formed the second. TCRdb used MiXCR to reprocess the multiplex PCR reads, holding one entry per CDR3 protein. This sample yields 600,000 to 950,000 distinct CDR3 sequences, of which roughly 40% are seen a single time; roughly 46% belongs to the top ten. The sample is drawn from a study of Graves' ophthalmopathy and Graves' hyperthyroidism. J lost 11 bases, V lost 10 bases, and 12 bases had no gene match. Germline CDR1 reads ENHRY; CDR2 reads SYGVKD. The CDR3 loop spans 13 amino acids.

Sample: peripheral blood. This chain joins TRBV10-3 and TRBJ1-4; 8 nucleotides match TRBD1. The sequence was obtained from an adult man with Graves' ophthalmopathy. CDR3 residues: CASSRDRRWKLFF. The CDR3 nucleotides read TGTGCCAGCAGCCGGGACAGGAGGTGGAAACTGTTTTTT.